The TCR beta chain under discussion was sequenced for a study of T cells in Graves' hyperthyroidism and ophthalmopathy. Study conclusions and caveats: Separating ophthalmopathy from stable hyperthyroidism was achieved by a 13 V-J model.

Amplified TCR beta CDR3 regions derived from RNA transcripts. Initially, a first-round RT-PCR of the TCR CDR3 employed the HTBI primer set. TCRdb re-analysed the multiplex PCR reads in MiXCR, keeping a single row per CDR3 protein. The sample contains under 550,000 distinct CDR3 sequences, around 15% of which appear only once. The germline CDR1 and CDR2 sequences are SNHLY and FYNNEI. After removal of 4 bases from V and 6 bases from J, the junction contained 9 bases not matched to a gene. The CDR3 sequence is 16 residues long. Ten or more counts support this clonotype. As yet, its antigen is unknown. Source material: blood. This rearrangement joins TRBV2 to TRBJ2-1; 10 bases are shared with TRBD2. The source is a young woman with Graves' hyperthyroidism. CDR3 protein: CASSGNGTSVTNEQFF. The CDR3, as DNA: TGTGCCAGCAGTGGGAACGGGACTAGCGTAACCAATGAGCAGTTCTTC.